The 15 T cell receptor beta chains presented below share a single source sample, sequenced in a study of OX40 agonist ivuxolimab in advanced cancers. Method: immunoSEQ multiplex PCR; TCRdb's copy keeps in-frame clones and lacks some. The data contain roughly 49,000 clones, roughly 84% of them singletons. The starting material was CD4+ or CD8+ T cells sorted from blood, obtained in a trial of the OX40 agonist ivuxolimab. All receptors derive from an adult with an advanced solid tumor such as melanoma, head and neck, liver or kidney cancer.

This chain joins TRBV7-2 and TRBJ2-4, with D possibly TRBD2 on 7 matching bases. This CDR3 region has 14 residues. Per the germline V gene, CDR1 is SGHTA and CDR2 is FQGNSA. Trimming pared 0 bases from V and 6 bases from J, leaving 9 bases between. The CDR3 is CASSLAGGRNIQYF. The CDR3 DNA follows: TGTGCCAGCAGCTTAGCGGGGGGGCGAAACATTCAGTACTTC.

The V call is TRBV19, the J call TRBJ2-1; TRBD1 matches at 8 bases. Germline CDR1 reads LNHDA; CDR2 reads SQIVND (reference sequence). The CDR3 loop spans 15 amino acids. V was pared by 6 bases and J by 4 bases, with 8 bases of the junction left unmatched. CDR3 in amino acids: CASRPGGRLYNEQFF. The CDR3 DNA is TGTGCCAGTAGACCAGGGGGCCGTTTGTACAATGAGCAGTTCTTC.

The chain combines TRBV27 with TRBJ1-1; 7 bases align to TRBD1. The CDR3 sequence is 16 residues long. Per the germline V gene, CDR1 is MNHEY and CDR2 is SMNVEV (reference sequence). Trimming cost V 2 bases and J 1 base; bases outside gene matches: 7. This CDR3 is CASSLEAGGTNTEAFF. CDR3 DNA sequence: TGTGCCAGCAGTTTAGAGGCAGGGGGGACGAACACTGAAGCTTTCTTT.

This chain connects TRBV9 to TRBJ2-5; 8 bases are shared with TRBD2. The J call may be incorrect, as the DNA end agrees better with TRBJ2-7. Germline V gene lookup returns CDR1 SGDLS and CDR2 YYNGEE. The CDR3 is 14 amino acids. CDR3 amino acids: CASSTSGGDYEQYF. As DNA, the CDR3 is TGTGCCAGCAGCACCTCCGGGGGGGACTACGAGCAGTACTTC.

This chain uses TRBV7-9 with TRBJ1-2, with D perhaps TRBD1 (6 bases). The CDR3 loop spans 15 amino acids. V lost 5 bases, J lost 0 bases, and 13 bases lay in between. Germline-derived CDR1 and CDR2 are SEHNR and FQNEAQ (reference sequence). CDR3 in amino acids: CASSPRRTANYGYTF. In DNA form, the CDR3 reads TGTGCCAGCAGCCCCCGACGGACAGCTAACTATGGCTACACCTTC.

This chain joins TRBV6-1 and TRBJ2-2; D remains ambiguous. Trimming left V 8 bases short and J 1 base short, with 11 bases between. CDR1 is MNHNS and CDR2 is SASEGT in the germline V gene. This CDR3 has 14 amino acids. The CDR3 nucleotides read TGTGCCAGCGAGCTTATCGTGAACACCGGGGAGCTGTTTTTT. It translates to CASELIVNTGELFF.

CDR3 bases: TGCGCCAGCAGCCTGACAGGGAGCACAGATACGCAGTATTTT. Its protein is CASSLTGSTDTQYF. The chain uses TRBV4-1 and TRBJ2-3, with 7 bases identical to TRBD1. V shed 4 bases and J 0 bases; nucleotides not matched to a gene: 1. CDR1 MGHRA and CDR2 YSYEKL come from the germline V gene. This CDR3 region has 14 residues.

V usage is TRBV7-9 and J usage is TRBJ2-7; tentatively, D is TRBD2 (6 bases). CDR1 SEHNR and CDR2 FQNEAQ come from the germline V gene (reference sequence). CDR3 length equals 13 residues. The V gene lost 5 bases and the J gene lost 0 bases, with 8 bases spanning the gap. CDR3 DNA: TGTGCCAGCAGCACCGGGAGCTCCTACGAGCAGTACTTC. This encodes CASSTGSSYEQYF.

V is TRBV19 and J is TRBJ1-5, with D possibly being TRBD1 (5 bases). CDR3 size: 13 residues. Germline V CDR1 and CDR2: LNHDA, SQIVND (reference sequence). Trimming stripped 5 bases from V and 4 bases from J, with 9 bases between. In DNA form, the CDR3 reads TGTGCCAGTAGTTTTCAGGGTAATCAGCCCCAGCATTTT. Protein product: CASSFQGNQPQHF.

The J gene is TRBJ2-7, the V gene TRBV11-3; D ambiguous. The CDR3 has 13 amino acids. Germline V gene sequence: CDR1 SGHNT, CDR2 YENEEA. The V gene lost 0 bases and the J gene lost 3 bases, with 6 bases spanning the gap. The CDR3 loop is CASSLETVYEQYF. In DNA, the CDR3 is TGTGCCAGCAGCTTAGAAACAGTCTACGAGCAGTACTTC.

The V call is TRBV7-2, the J call TRBJ2-5; D remains ambiguous. The CDR3 contains 13 residues. Per germline, CDR1 SGHTA and CDR2 FQGNSA. V lost 4 bases to trimming and J lost 7 bases, with 13 bases between them. The CDR3 spells CASSSTGPGTQYF. CDR3 in DNA: TGTGCCAGCAGCTCAACGGGTCCGGGGACCCAGTACTTC. The variable domain in full, completed from reference TRBV7-2 and TRBJ2-5, reads GAGVSQSPSNKVTEKGKDVELRCDPISGHTALYWYRQSLGQGLEFLIYFQGNSAPDKSGLPSDRFSAERTGGSVSTLTIQRTQQEDSAVYLCASSSTGPGTQYFGPGTRLLVL.

The genes are TRBV19 and TRBJ1-2; 8 bases align to TRBD1. From germline, CDR1 is LNHDA and CDR2 SQIVND (reference sequence). V shed 5 bases, J shed 3 bases, and the junction held 11 bases outside the gene matches. There are 16 residues in the CDR3. The CDR3, as DNA: TGTGCCAGTAGTGCGCACAGGGGGGTAATACACTATGGCTACACCTTC. Its translation is CASSAHRGVIHYGYTF.

The chain couples TRBV7-9 to TRBJ2-3; perhaps D is TRBD1 or TRBD2 (5 bases each). Per the germline V gene, CDR1 is SEHNR and CDR2 is FQNEAQ (reference sequence). The V and J ends lost 5 bases and 1 base respectively, with 10 bases between them. This CDR3 region has 14 residues. The CDR3 nucleotides are TGTGCCAGCAGCCTTATGGGGGGCACAGATACGCAGTATTTT. Amino acids: CASSLMGGTDTQYF.

This clone was counted a single time. The rearrangement uses TRBV2 and TRBJ1-2, with 12 bases lining up with TRBD1. CDR1 and CDR2 from the germline V gene are SNHLY and FYNNEI. V was pared by 4 bases and J by 2 bases, with 8 bases of the junction left unmatched. This CDR3 comprises 17 residues. Written as DNA, the CDR3 is TGTGCCAGCAGTGGACTGGGACAGGGGGCAAGAAACTATGGCTACACCTTC. It encodes CASSGLGQGARNYGYTF.

The chain is built from TRBV10-3 and TRBJ2-7; TRBD1 matches at 10 bases. With V trimmed by 6 bases and J by 2 bases, 7 bases remained unmatched. The length of the CDR3 is 15 residues. Germline assignment: CDR1 ENHRY and CDR2 SYGVKD. CDR3 protein: CAIRSGTGEPYEQYF. The CDR3 DNA reads TGTGCCATCAGATCCGGGACAGGGGAGCCCTACGAGCAGTACTTC.